What follows are 9 T cell receptor beta chains derived from one specimen sequenced in a study of T-cell reconstitution after alpha-beta-depleted transplantation in children. Unique molecular identifiers were incorporated into the prepared TCRbeta library. TCRdb independently ran MiXCR on the PCR reads; one entry per CDR3 protein. The top ten hold about 2% of the sample, which has hundreds of thousands of distinct CDR3 sequences, about an eighth seen once. Material: PBMCs, mostly from graft donor cells, obtained 360 days after TCRalphabeta/CD19-depleted stem cell transplant. These TCRs come from a male patient between 5 and 17 years old who had a stem cell transplant for acute myeloid leukemia, so the T cells may come from the graft donor.

This CDR3 is CSLDRRQGASTDTQYF. Written as DNA, the CDR3 is TGCAGCCTCGATAGGAGACAGGGGGCTTCCACAGATACGCAGTATTTT. This sequence joins TRBV29-1 and TRBJ2-3, with 10 positions matching TRBD1. Looked up from germline, CDR1 is SQVTM and CDR2 is ANQGSEA. CDR3 size: 16 residues. Trimming removed 8 bases from V and 2 bases from J; junction bases left unmatched: 13.

V is TRBV29-1 and J is TRBJ2-3; no definite D call. Trimming cost V 3 bases and J 5 bases, with 3 bases left between them. This CDR3 is 10 amino acids long. The germline CDR1 and CDR2 sequences are SQVTM and ANQGSEA. The CDR3 reads CSVEVDTQYF. Here the CDR3 DNA reads TGCAGCGTTGAGGTAGATACGCAGTATTTT.

This clonotype occurred a few times. The DNA of the CDR3 is TGTGCCAGCAGTTATACTAGCGGGGGAAATGAGCAGTTCTTC. Translating gives CASSYTSGGNEQFF. The V and J genes are TRBV6-2 or TRBV6-3 and TRBJ2-1; the match to TRBD2 covers 11 bases. The CDR3 is 14 residues long. Trimming took 3 bases from V and 7 from J; bases not matched to a gene: 2. Germline V gene data show CDR1 as MNHEY and CDR2 as SVGEGT.

V and J are TRBV29-1 and TRBJ1-1; D gene ambiguous. Germline-derived CDR1 and CDR2 are SQVTM and ANQGSEA. Between the trimmed V and J ends, which lost 4 bases and 1 base, there was a span of 7 bases. The CDR3 runs 12 residues. CDR3 in amino acids: CSVGWENTEAFF. Written as DNA, the CDR3 is TGCAGCGTTGGGTGGGAGAACACTGAAGCTTTCTTT.

V usage is TRBV4-3 and J usage is TRBJ2-2; D gene uncertain. The germline V and J ends were trimmed by 3 bases and 1 base, with 9 bases remaining between them. Germline V gene lookup returns CDR1 LGHNA and CDR2 YSLEER. CDR3 size: 15 residues. CDR3 bases: TGCGCCAGCAGCCAGGCGCAGGTGAACACCGGGGAGCTGTTTTTT. This encodes CASSQAQVNTGELFF.

The chain couples TRBV20-1 to TRBJ2-2, with TRBD2 matching over 7 bases. Trimming removed 1 base from V and 6 bases from J; junction bases left unmatched: 5. CDR1 is DFQATT and CDR2 is SNEGSKA in the germline V gene (reference sequence). CDR3 size: 14 residues. The CDR3 sequence is CSARGPGGPGELFF. The CDR3 DNA follows: TGCAGTGCTAGAGGTCCGGGAGGACCCGGGGAGCTGTTTTTT.

In this sample, this clonotype turned up a few times. The rearrangement joins TRBV12-3 or TRBV12-4 to TRBJ2-7; TRBD1 aligns across 7 bases. The CDR3 has 15 residues. Trimming took 6 bases from V and 5 from J; bases not matched to a gene: 13. CDR3 in DNA: TGTGCCAGCAGCCCCGCGAGGGGGCTTGGGAACGAGCAGTACTTC. Translated: CASSPARGLGNEQYF.

This clonotype was detected many times. The chain employs TRBV6-2 or TRBV6-3 and TRBJ2-2, with 7 positions matching TRBD1. Germline CDR1 reads MNHEY; CDR2 reads SVGEGT. With V trimmed by 5 bases and J by 6 bases, 6 bases remained unmatched. This CDR3 contains 14 residues. CDR3 sequence (DNA): TGTGCCAGCAGTCGACAGGGTCAGGCCGGGGAGCTGTTTTTT. Translation gives CASSRQGQAGELFF.

This clonotype was seen a handful of times. Here the CDR3 reads CASSPGPARIRGGELFF. The CDR3 DNA reads as TGTGCCAGCAGTCCGGGACCGGCAAGAATTAGGGGCGGGGAGCTGTTTTTT. The chain links TRBV28 to TRBJ2-2; possibly TRBD1 or TRBD2 for D (5 bases each). Germline CDR1 and CDR2: MDHEN and SYDVKM. The CDR3 runs to 17 residues. Trimming took off 5 bases at V and 7 bases at J, with 23 bases between the two ends. The full variable domain, its missing parts supplied by reference TRBV28 and TRBJ2-2, is DVKVTQSSRYLVKRTGEKVFLECVQDMDHENMFWYRQDPGLGLRLIYFSYDVKMKEKGDIPEGYSVSREKKERFSLILESASTNQTSMYLCASSPGPARIRGGELFFGEGSRLTVL.